This is a list of T cell receptor beta chains from one sample in a study of T cells in narcolepsy. Repertoires were generated with immunoSEQ multiplex PCR, while TCRdb's copy carries only in-frame clones and drops some. In the table there are around 17,000 clones, around 77% of which are singletons. Input material: CD45RA- memory CD8+ T cells from PBMCs. The receptors originated from a human donor with narcolepsy. Each CDR3 is given with its conserved first and last residue. Fields, in order: clone size, V gene, J gene, D gene, CDR3 DNA, CDR3 protein. D genes are given only for firm matches. Expanded clones are given a class, and other clones once, few, many or no size at all.

size: NA; V: TRBV2; J: TRBJ2-5; D: TRBD2; DNA: TGTGCCAGCAGAAGGACTAGCGGAGATCAAGAGACCCAGTACTTC; CDR3: CASRRTSGDQETQYF
size: NA; V: TRBV5-1; J: TRBJ1-6; D: NA; DNA: TGCGCCAGCAGCCGCAGGGGAATACAATATAATTCACCCCTCCACTTT; CDR3: CASSRRGIQYNSPLHF
size: NA; V: TRBV29-1; J: TRBJ2-7; D: NA; DNA: TGCAGCGTTACCGATCGCCTGACAGACACCTACGAGCAGTACTTC; CDR3: CSVTDRLTDTYEQYF
size: NA; V: TRBV11-2; J: TRBJ1-1; D: NA; DNA: TGTGCCAGCAGCTTTCAGTCACAGAACACTGAAGCTTTCTTT; CDR3: CASSFQSQNTEAFF
size: NA; V: TRBV7-2; J: TRBJ2-3; D: TRBD2; DNA: TGTGCCAGCAGCCAAGTCTCTAGCGGGCCCACAGATACGCAGTATTTT; CDR3: CASSQVSSGPTDTQYF
size: NA; V: TRBV7-9; J: TRBJ2-5; D: TRBD1; DNA: TGTGCCAGCAGCTTGGGACAGGAACAGTACTTC; CDR3: CASSLGQEQYF
size: few; V: TRBV7-8; J: TRBJ2-1; D: NA; DNA: TGTGCCAGCACGTATCTGGAGGGACACAATGAGCAGTTCTTC; CDR3: CASTYLEGHNEQFF
size: medium-sized; V: TRBV5-1; J: TRBJ1-2; D: TRBD1; DNA: TGCGCCAGCAGCTTGGGACAGGGGATTGGCTACACCTTC; CDR3: CASSLGQGIGYTF
size: NA; V: TRBV2; J: TRBJ2-3; D: NA; DNA: TGTGCCAGCAGGGCTGACTGGGGCGATACGCAGTATTTT; CDR3: CASRADWGDTQYF
size: NA; V: TRBV2; J: TRBJ1-1; D: NA; DNA: TGTCCCAGCAGTGAAAACAGCTTGAACACTGAAGCTTTCTTT; CDR3: CPSSENSLNTEAFF
size: NA; V: TRBV11-2; J: TRBJ1-4; D: TRBD1; DNA: TGTGCCAGCAGCTTAAGTCAGGGGGGGACTAATGAAAAACTGTTTTTT; CDR3: CASSLSQGGTNEKLFF
size: NA; V: TRBV7-8; J: TRBJ2-5; D: TRBD2; DNA: TGTGCCAGCAGTCGTAGACTAGCGGGAATTGGGGAGACCCAGTACTTC; CDR3: CASSRRLAGIGETQYF
size: NA; V: TRBV7-6; J: TRBJ2-4; D: NA; DNA: TGTGCCAGCAGCTTAAGAGCCTCGGGGGTGGCCAAAAACATTCAGTACTTC; CDR3: CASSLRASGVAKNIQYF
size: NA; V: TRBV15; J: TRBJ2-7; D: NA; DNA: TGTGCCACCAGCAGGGGGGCGGACTCCTACGAGCAGTACTTC; CDR3: CATSRGADSYEQYF
size: NA; V: TRBV13; J: TRBJ1-1; D: NA; DNA: TGTGCCAGCAGCTTATGGGGGGCGCTTACTGAAGCTTTCTTT; CDR3: CASSLWGALTEAFF